Sequencing of this T cell receptor (beta chain) was carried out in a study of Ad26.COV2.S vaccination and SARS-CoV-2 variants. Study-level results: Total T cell responses may have been underestimated by the TCR breadth and depth analyses.

Per the germline V gene, CDR1 is SGHAT and CDR2 is FQNNGV. The CDR3 extends over 13 amino acids. V was trimmed by 5 bases and J by 6 bases, leaving 11 bases between them. TCRdb keeps only in-frame clones here, not all; method: immunoSEQ multiplex PCR. The sample yields approximately 400,000 clones, around 83% seen once. Remarks on this clone: The antigen remains undetermined.

Regarding treatment: around 19 received Ad26.COV2.S at low or high dose, single or two shots; about 5 received placebo; per-sample allocation not given. All samples were drawn on day 63, counting from the first vaccine or placebo injection. In Boston, an adult donor aged 18-55 years took part. The sequence was obtained from a person between 18 and 65 years old who received the Ad26.COV2.S COVID-19 vaccine or a placebo. This specimen consisted of peripheral blood, obtained in a trial of Ad26.COV2.S vaccine versus placebo. The chain is built from TRBV11-2 and TRBJ2-1; D gene unclear. CDR3 residues: CASSLDRTNEQFF. CDR3 in DNA: TGTGCCAGCAGCCTCGATCGGACCAATGAGCAGTTCTTC.